These 22 T cell receptor beta chains were all obtained from the same sample, sequenced in a study of T cell responses to AZD1222 COVID-19 vaccine. Generated by immunoSEQ multiplex PCR, the TCRdb table keeps only in-frame clones and is missing some. This table has 90,000 to 150,000 clones, around 92% appearing once. Sequencing was performed on peripheral blood, taken 28 days after the second AZD1222 dose. The receptor source for this set is an adult who received the AZD1222 COVID-19 vaccine.

The V call is TRBV5-5, the J call TRBJ2-7; a possible D gene is TRBD2 (5 bases). The V gene lost 0 bases and the J gene lost 4 bases, with 14 bases spanning the gap. The germline V gene encodes CDR1 SGHKS and CDR2 YYEKEE (reference sequence). There are 15 residues in the CDR3. CDR3 loop: CASSLGLDGKYEQYF. The CDR3 DNA is TGTGCCAGCAGCTTGGGGCTGGACGGGAAATACGAGCAGTACTTC.

Many counts were recorded for this clone. J is TRBJ1-1 and V is TRBV5-6; weak D call: TRBD1 (5 bases). V lost 0 bases, J lost 7 bases, and 10 bases lay in between. Germline V gene lookup returns CDR1 SGHDT and CDR2 YYEEEE. The CDR3 length is 13 residues. The CDR3 bases are TGTGCCAGCAGCTTGGAGGCAGGGAGTGAAGCTTTCTTT. Its protein product is CASSLEAGSEAFF.

In DNA form, the CDR3 reads TGTGCCAGCAGCTTGAGCCCCCGAGAATCCTACGAGCAGTACTTC. This translates into CASSLSPRESYEQYF. The chain links TRBV5-5 to TRBJ2-7; D unresolved. The CDR3 consists of 15 residues. The V gene's germline CDR1 is SGHKS and CDR2 YYEKEE (reference sequence). V shed 1 base and J shed 1 base, with 12 bases lying between them.

The V gene is TRBV6-5, the J gene TRBJ1-4, with D tentatively TRBD1 (6 bases). Germline lookup yields CDR1 MNHEY and CDR2 SVGAGI. The CDR3 length is 14 residues. V was clipped by 2 bases and J by 5 bases, with 9 bases between them. The CDR3 DNA reads as TGTGCCAGCAGTTACGGAGGGGGAAATGAAAAACTGTTTTTT. This codes for CASSYGGGNEKLFF.

This clone was recorded only once. The chain is built from TRBV9 and TRBJ2-3; TRBD2 agrees at 12 bases. With V trimmed by 1 base and J by 4 bases, 4 bases remained unmatched. CDR1 and CDR2 from the germline V gene are SGDLS and YYNGEE. The CDR3 is made up of 16 amino acids. The chain's CDR3 is CASSVSSSGGADTQYF. The CDR3 nucleotides are TGTGCCAGCAGCGTATCATCTAGCGGGGGGGCAGATACGCAGTATTTT.

The rearrangement links TRBV6-2 or TRBV6-3 to TRBJ2-6, with D hard to call. This CDR3 has 16 amino acids. V lost 0 bases to trimming and J lost 1 base, with 7 bases between them. Germline values: CDR1 MNHEY, CDR2 SVGEGT. The CDR3 sequence is CASSYSSASGANVLTF. CDR3 coding DNA: TGTGCCAGCAGTTACTCGTCAGCGTCTGGGGCCAACGTCCTGACTTTC.

The chain recombines TRBV3-1 (or the pseudogene TRBV3-2) with TRBJ1-2, with a tentative D call TRBD1 (6 bases). The CDR3 length is 15 residues. Germline lookup yields CDR1 LGHDT and CDR2 YNNKEL (reference sequence). Trimming removed 0 bases from V and 4 bases from J, with 12 bases in between. The CDR3 loop reads CASSQDEGVFYGYTF. As DNA, the CDR3 is TGTGCCAGCAGCCAAGATGAGGGGGTCTTCTATGGCTACACCTTC.

The rearrangement uses TRBV28 and TRBJ1-1; D call uncertain. The germline CDR1 and CDR2 sequences are MDHEN and SYDVKM. V was pared by 7 bases and J by 2 bases, with 14 bases between. This CDR3 is built from 14 residues. The CDR3 nucleotides read TGTGCCAGCACTCCGTCCACCTTAAACACTGAAGCTTTCTTT. Its protein product is CASTPSTLNTEAFF.

The rearrangement joins TRBV15 to TRBJ1-4, with 8 positions matching TRBD1. The germline V gene encodes CDR1 LNHNV and CDR2 YYDKDF (reference sequence). The trim removed 3 bases at V and 8 bases at J, leaving 11 bases unmatched. The CDR3 is made up of 16 amino acids. Here the CDR3 reads CATSRDRDPVREKLFF. DNA of the CDR3: TGTGCCACCAGCAGGGACAGGGATCCTGTGAGAGAAAAACTGTTTTTT.

CDR3 sequence reads: CASSDNYGYTF. CDR3 coding DNA: TGTGCCAGCAGCGATAACTATGGCTACACCTTC. The V call is TRBV7-2, the J call TRBJ1-2, with D unclear. The CDR3 runs to 11 residues. Germline assignment: CDR1 SGHTA and CDR2 FQGNSA. V was cut by 5 bases and J by 1 base, with 2 bases left in between.

The V call is TRBV4-1, the J call TRBJ1-6; D call uncertain. Germline CDR1 MGHRA, CDR2 YSYEKL. Trimming took off 1 base at V and 5 bases at J, with 3 bases between the two ends. CDR3 length equals 13 residues. CDR3 residues: CASSQADNSPLHF. The CDR3 nucleotides are TGCGCCAGCAGCCAAGCAGATAATTCACCCCTCCACTTT.

The chain has TRBV7-2 and TRBJ1-1; D ambiguous. Germline CDR1 is SGHTA and CDR2 is FQGNSA. This CDR3 contains 13 residues. The V gene lost 1 base and the J gene lost 1 base, with 4 bases spanning the gap. The CDR3 loop reads CASSLDQNTEAFF. The CDR3 bases are TGTGCCAGCAGCTTAGACCAGAACACTGAAGCTTTCTTT. Filled out from reference TRBV7-2 and TRBJ1-1, the complete variable domain reads GAGVSQSPSNKVTEKGKDVELRCDPISGHTALYWYRQSLGQGLEFLIYFQGNSAPDKSGLPSDRFSAERTGGSVSTLTIQRTQQEDSAVYLCASSLDQNTEAFFGQGTRLTVV.

The V call is TRBV12-3 or TRBV12-4, the J call TRBJ1-1; 9 bases line up with TRBD1. Germline trimming cut 6 bases from V and 11 bases from J; bases unmatched to any gene: 10. There are 13 residues in the CDR3. CDR3 sequence reads: CASSPGTGLVAFF. As DNA, the CDR3 is TGTGCCAGCAGCCCTGGGACAGGGCTGGTTGCTTTCTTT.

The genes are TRBV15 and TRBJ1-2, with 7 bases aligning to TRBD1. V lost 0 bases and J lost 8; bases outside the gene matches: 9. This CDR3 is built from 15 residues. Germline assignment: CDR1 LNHNV and CDR2 YYDKDF (reference sequence). CDR3 region: CATSRDLEGAGGYTF. The CDR3 nucleotides are TGTGCCACCAGCAGAGACCTGGAGGGGGCAGGGGGCTACACCTTC.

This clone appeared a single time. The rearrangement uses TRBV7-2 and TRBJ1-1; 7 nucleotides match TRBD1. CDR1 is SGHTA and CDR2 is FQGNSA in the germline V gene. The V segment lost 5 bases and the J segment 0 bases; nucleotides outside the gene matches: 15. This CDR3 is built from 18 residues. CDR3 sequence: CASSPQVGQLFMNTEAFF. The CDR3 DNA reads as TGTGCCAGCAGCCCCCAAGTGGGACAGCTTTTTATGAACACTGAAGCTTTCTTT.

The CDR3 is CASSYSKSPGNTEAFF. In nucleotides, the CDR3 is TGTGCCAGCAGTTACTCGAAGAGTCCAGGGAACACTGAAGCTTTCTTT. The chain combines TRBV6-2 or TRBV6-3 with TRBJ1-1; no clear D. This CDR3 spans 16 amino acids. Trimming shortened V by 0 bases and J by 1 base, and 12 bases separated the two germline ends. CDR1 and CDR2 (germline): MNHEY, SVGEGT.

This rearrangement joins TRBV15 to TRBJ2-2; D remains ambiguous. V was shortened by 0 bases and J by 3 bases, with 14 bases between the two germline ends. This CDR3 has 17 residues. Germline CDR1 reads LNHNV; CDR2 reads YYDKDF (reference sequence). The CDR3 sequence: CATSRDFVATHTGELFF. The CDR3 DNA follows: TGTGCCACCAGCAGAGATTTTGTAGCTACTCACACCGGGGAGCTGTTTTTT. The entire variable domain, with the rest obtained from reference TRBV15 and TRBJ2-2, is as follows: DAMVIQNPRYQVTQFGKPVTLSCSQTLNHNVMYWYQQKSSQAPKLLFHYYDKDFNNEADTPDNFQSRRPNTSFCFLDIRSPGLGDTAMYLCATSRDFVATHTGELFFGEGSRLTVL.

The genes are TRBV2 and TRBJ2-5, with D perhaps matching TRBD2 (5 bases). CDR3 length: 12 residues. V lost 8 bases and J 2 bases, leaving 9 bases between the germline ends. CDR1 and CDR2 from the germline V gene are SNHLY and FYNNEI. The CDR3: CASGSWQETQYF. CDR3 DNA sequence: TGTGCCAGCGGGAGTTGGCAAGAGACCCAGTACTTC.

V and J are TRBV25-1 and TRBJ2-5; 8 nucleotides match TRBD2. Germline CDR1 is MGHDK and CDR2 is SYGVNS. Losses at the gene ends were 3 bases for V and 4 bases for J; bases not matched to a gene: 10. The CDR3 spans 16 residues. This chain's CDR3 is CASSDPFSGARETQYF. The CDR3 nucleotides read TGTGCCAGCAGTGACCCCTTTAGCGGGGCCAGAGAGACCCAGTACTTC.

The chain joins TRBV3-1 (or the pseudogene TRBV3-2) to TRBJ2-3; D gene ambiguous. The CDR3 loop spans 15 amino acids. Trimming removed 4 bases at V and 2 bases at J, with 13 bases between. Per the germline V gene, CDR1 is LGHDT and CDR2 is YNNKEL (reference sequence). The CDR3 region is CASSPSVVYTDTQYF. CDR3 nucleotides: TGTGCCAGCAGCCCCTCAGTAGTTTACACAGATACGCAGTATTTT.

This chain links TRBV2 with TRBJ1-1; D is ambiguous. V shed 0 bases and J shed 11 bases, with 7 bases lying between them. CDR3 size: 11 residues. CDR1 and CDR2 (germline): SNHLY, FYNNEI. This chain's CDR3 is CASSEADRAFF. DNA for the CDR3: TGTGCCAGCAGTGAAGCGGATAGGGCTTTCTTT.

The chain couples TRBV2 to TRBJ1-1; unclear D gene. This CDR3 comprises 10 residues. Trimming took 7 bases from V and 11 from J, leaving 11 bases between them. CDR1 is SNHLY and CDR2 is FYNNEI in the germline V gene. The CDR3: CASTWIRAFF. CDR3 bases: TGTGCCAGCACTTGGATCCGGGCTTTCTTT.